This TCR beta chain originates from a study of cytomegalovirus exposure and HLA in healthy donors. Study as a whole: Prior work identified around 110 million unique TCR beta sequences in some 200 million T cells. Study results and caveats: Per a later analysis, approximately 16,000 TCR beta sequences showed association with HLA alleles at 0.05 false discovery rate.

Concerning this clone: Antigen: not known.

Use of 60 Vbeta and 13 Jbeta primers characterized the PCR. Sequencing used immunoSEQ multiplex PCR; TCRdb keeps in-frame clones, though not all of them. This table has tens of thousands of clones, around 80% appearing once. Sequencing was performed on PBMCs. The TCR comes from a male donor in good health and CMV-seropositive.

The CDR3 loop is CASSVGAGGNYEQYF. DNA of the CDR3: TGTGCCAGCAGTGTTGGGGCAGGGGGAAACTACGAGCAGTACTTC. The gene calls are TRBV2 and TRBJ2-7; 7 bases agree with TRBD1. CDR3 length: 15 residues. Germline V gene data show CDR1 as SNHLY and CDR2 as FYNNEI. Trimming removed 4 bases from V and 3 bases from J; junction bases left unmatched: 9.